The 4 T cell receptor beta chains listed next were all sequenced from one sample in a study of identical twins. TCRdb passed the 5' RACE reads through MiXCR, listing each CDR3 protein once. The profile covers about 520,000 distinct CDR3 sequences, with 22% appearing a single time and about 0.91% taken by the ten largest. These same records also appear under a second study, on T cells expressing NK-cell markers.

Sequenced: CD4+ T cells sorted from blood. Every receptor here comes from a woman between 18 and 29 years old in good health.

This clonotype was detected only a few times. The chain combines TRBV18 with TRBJ1-1, with 8 positions matching TRBD1. CDR3 length: 14 amino acids. The V gene end was trimmed by 6 bases and the J gene end by 3 bases; junction bases not matched to a gene: 6. Germline CDR1 and CDR2: KGHSH and LQKENI. The CDR3 DNA follows: TGTGCCAGCTCGTGGACAGGGCGGGACACTGAAGCTTTCTTT. Translation gives CASSWTGRDTEAFF.

This clonotype was counted ten times or more. V is TRBV7-2 and J is TRBJ2-3; no clear D gene. This CDR3 has 14 residues. Trimming took off 4 bases at V and 4 bases at J, with 12 bases between the two ends. Germline V CDR1 and CDR2: SGHTA, FQGNSA. CDR3 residues: CASSSNGWADTQYF. The CDR3 nucleotides are TGTGCCAGCAGCTCCAATGGGTGGGCAGATACGCAGTATTTT.

The chain is built from TRBV20-1 and TRBJ2-3, with D perhaps matching TRBD1 (5 bases). CDR3 length: 17 residues. The V end was cut by 0 bases, the J end by 6 bases, with 22 bases between. Germline lookup yields CDR1 DFQATT and CDR2 SNEGSKA (reference sequence). CDR3 DNA: TGCAGTGCTAGAGAATGGAGTATGAAGGCTAGGGGTGATACGCAGTATTTT. The encoded protein is CSAREWSMKARGDTQYF.

The genes are TRBV5-1 and TRBJ2-5; 7 nucleotides match TRBD2. The CDR3 has 15 amino acids. With V trimmed by 0 bases and J by 3 bases, 5 bases remained unmatched. From germline, CDR1 is SGHRS and CDR2 YFSETQ. The CDR3 loop reads CASSLVGTNKETQYF. For the CDR3, the DNA is TGCGCCAGCAGCTTGGTAGGGACTAACAAAGAGACCCAGTACTTC.